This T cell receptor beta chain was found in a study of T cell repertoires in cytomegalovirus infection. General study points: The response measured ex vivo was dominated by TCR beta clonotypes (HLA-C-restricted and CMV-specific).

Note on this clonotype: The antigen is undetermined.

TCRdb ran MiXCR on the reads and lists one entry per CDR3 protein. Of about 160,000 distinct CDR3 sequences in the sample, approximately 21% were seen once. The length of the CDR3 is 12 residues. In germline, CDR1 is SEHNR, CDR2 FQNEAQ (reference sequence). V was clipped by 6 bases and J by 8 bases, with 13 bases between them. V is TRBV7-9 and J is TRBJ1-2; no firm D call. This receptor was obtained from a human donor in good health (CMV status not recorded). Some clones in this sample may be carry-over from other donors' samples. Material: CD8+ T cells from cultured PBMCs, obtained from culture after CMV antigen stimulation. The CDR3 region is CASSQAGSGYTF. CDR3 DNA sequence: TGTGCCAGCAGTCAGGCCGGGTCCGGCTACACCTTC.